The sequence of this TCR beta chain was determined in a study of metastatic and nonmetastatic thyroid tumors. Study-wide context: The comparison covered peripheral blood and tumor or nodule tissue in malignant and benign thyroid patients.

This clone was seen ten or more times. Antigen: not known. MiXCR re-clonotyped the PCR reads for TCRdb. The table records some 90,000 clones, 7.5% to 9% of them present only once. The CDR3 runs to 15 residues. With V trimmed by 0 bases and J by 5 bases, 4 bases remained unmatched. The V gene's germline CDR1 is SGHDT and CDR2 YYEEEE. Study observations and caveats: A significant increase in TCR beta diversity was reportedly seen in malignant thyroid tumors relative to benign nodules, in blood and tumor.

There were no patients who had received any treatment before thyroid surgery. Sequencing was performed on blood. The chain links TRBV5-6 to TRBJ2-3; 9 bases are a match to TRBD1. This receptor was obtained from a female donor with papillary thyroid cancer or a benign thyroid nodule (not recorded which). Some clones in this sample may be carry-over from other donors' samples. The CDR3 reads CASSLVDRGKDTQYF. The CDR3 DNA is TGTGCCAGCAGCTTGGTCGACAGGGGGAAAGATACGCAGTATTTT.